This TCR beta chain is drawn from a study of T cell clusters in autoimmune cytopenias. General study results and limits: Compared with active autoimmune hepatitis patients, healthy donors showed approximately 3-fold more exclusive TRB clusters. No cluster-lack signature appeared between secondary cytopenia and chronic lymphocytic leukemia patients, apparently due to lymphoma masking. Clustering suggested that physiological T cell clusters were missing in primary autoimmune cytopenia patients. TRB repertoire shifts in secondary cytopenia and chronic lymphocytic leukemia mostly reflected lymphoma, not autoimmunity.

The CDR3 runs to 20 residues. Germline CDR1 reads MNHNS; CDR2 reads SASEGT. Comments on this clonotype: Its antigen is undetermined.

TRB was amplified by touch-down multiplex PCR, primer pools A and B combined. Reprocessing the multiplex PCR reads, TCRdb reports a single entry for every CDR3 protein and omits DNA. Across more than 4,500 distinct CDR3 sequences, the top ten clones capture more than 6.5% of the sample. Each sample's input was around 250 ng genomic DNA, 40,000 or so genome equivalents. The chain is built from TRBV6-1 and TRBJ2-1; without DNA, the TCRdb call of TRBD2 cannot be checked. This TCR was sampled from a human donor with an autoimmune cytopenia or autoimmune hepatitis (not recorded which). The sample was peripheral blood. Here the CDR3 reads CASPRGGRDSGKSSYNEQFF.